This T cell receptor (beta chain) derives from a study of blood T cells in healthy people across ages. Study-level background: With template switching, about one barcoded beta molecule was captured per two T cells.

Extracted total RNA amounted to at least 5.5 micrograms for each sample. A second roughly 6 to 11 cycle PCR used barcoded and J-beta primers. TCRdb called the 5' RACE reads again in MiXCR, with one record for every CDR3 protein. The repertoire holds over 1.5 million distinct CDR3 sequences, with about 50% as singletons. The CDR3 is 14 amino acids. The junction had 3 bases not matched to a gene; V was cut back by 3 bases and J by 2 bases. Germline assignment: CDR1 MGHDK and CDR2 SYGVNS. Study-wide results and caveats: The study could not conclusively compare naive and antigen-experienced cells, given its unsorted PBMCs. It was the long-lived donors that had more naive CD4+ cells and higher diversity than aged donors.

This clonotype was seen only a few times. Its antigen remains unknown. The V gene is TRBV25-1, the J gene TRBJ1-2; TRBD1 aligns across 7 bases. This TCR came from a woman aged 40 to 49 in good health. Sequencing was done on a sample of blood. Written as DNA, the CDR3 is TGTGCCAGCAGTGACCCGACAGGGAACTATGGCTACACCTTC. Protein product: CASSDPTGNYGYTF.